The rows below give T cell receptor beta chains drawn from one sample of a study of Tregs in tolerant kidney transplant recipients. Clones were read by immunoSEQ multiplex PCR, and TCRdb kept only the in-frame ones, dropping some. The profile covers 75,000 to 85,000 clones, with more than 85% appearing a single time and approximately 0.37% taken by the ten largest. The starting material was Tregs from blood, obtained before the transplant. The origin of the receptors is a human donor who received a combined kidney and bone marrow transplant. Both conserved end residues are trimmed from each CDR3.

V gene: TRBV2; J gene: TRBJ2-2; CDR3 protein: ASGTSTDPTGELF
V gene: TRBV28; J gene: TRBJ2-5; CDR3 protein: ASSQRRTGKETQY
V gene: TRBV10-3; J gene: TRBJ2-7; CDR3 protein: ATSQESSNYEQY
V gene: TRBV19; J gene: TRBJ1-2; CDR3 protein: ASSKGQHNYGYT
V gene: TRBV28; J gene: TRBJ1-5; CDR3 protein: ASSSPLTKYSNQPQH
V gene: TRBV21-1; J gene: TRBJ2-1; CDR3 protein: ASVAKRDYNEQF
V gene: TRBV7-2; J gene: TRBJ2-3; CDR3 protein: ASSLGVGRVSDTQY
V gene: TRBV9; J gene: TRBJ2-6; CDR3 protein: ASSVEGQGKRANVLT
V gene: TRBV21-1; J gene: TRBJ1-2; CDR3 protein: ASSPPPPRDYYGYT
V gene: TRBV5-1; J gene: TRBJ1-1; CDR3 protein: ASSLVPGQGVITEAF
V gene: TRBV6-5; J gene: TRBJ1-4; CDR3 protein: ASSYIAGPNEKLF
V gene: TRBV5-1; J gene: TRBJ1-3; CDR3 protein: ASSLGNDGNTIY
V gene: TRBV7-8; J gene: TRBJ1-1; CDR3 protein: ASSSQRVYTEAF
V gene: TRBV7-3; J gene: TRBJ2-3; CDR3 protein: ASSTGIGTQY
V gene: TRBV5-8; J gene: TRBJ1-5; CDR3 protein: ASSFTGGNQPQH
V gene: TRBV2; J gene: TRBJ2-2; CDR3 protein: ASRGTATGELF
V gene: TRBV15; J gene: TRBJ2-7; CDR3 protein: ATSRGTSGTYEQY
V gene: TRBV25-1; J gene: TRBJ1-1; CDR3 protein: ASSTMLGTEAF
V gene: TRBV6-1; J gene: TRBJ2-5; CDR3 protein: ASMRSGTETQY
V gene: TRBV19; J gene: TRBJ2-5; CDR3 protein: ASSIQASGGVKTQY
V gene: TRBV27; J gene: TRBJ2-3; CDR3 protein: ASSREIAGVNTDTQY
V gene: TRBV5-1; J gene: TRBJ1-1; CDR3 protein: ASSTGQGATEAF
V gene: TRBV7-2; J gene: TRBJ2-5; CDR3 protein: ASSFNSGEETQY
V gene: TRBV9; J gene: TRBJ2-1; CDR3 protein: ASSVEGAGVNEQF
V gene: TRBV4-2; J gene: TRBJ2-1; CDR3 protein: ASSQSRYEQF
V gene: TRBV5-1; J gene: TRBJ1-2; CDR3 protein: ASSLEYDRDDYGYT
V gene: TRBV5-4; J gene: TRBJ1-3; CDR3 protein: ASSPDRGGNTIY
V gene: TRBV19; J gene: TRBJ2-7; CDR3 protein: TSSTTSRGFEQY
V gene: TRBV28; J gene: TRBJ1-6; CDR3 protein: ASSLGDSNSPLH
V gene: TRBV13; J gene: TRBJ1-3; CDR3 protein: ASSSPRGDTIY
V gene: TRBV19; J gene: TRBJ1-5; CDR3 protein: ASIARAFSNQPQH
V gene: TRBV7-6; J gene: TRBJ2-1; CDR3 protein: ASSSTRSSYNEQF
V gene: TRBV7-9; J gene: TRBJ1-1; CDR3 protein: ASSSSGGYNTEAF
V gene: TRBV19; J gene: TRBJ2-3; CDR3 protein: ASSSLGAGGGDTQY
V gene: TRBV2; J gene: TRBJ2-1; CDR3 protein: ASSDRGRNNEQF
V gene: TRBV25-1; J gene: TRBJ1-4; CDR3 protein: ASSDLLGTGEKLF
V gene: TRBV5-1; J gene: TRBJ2-1; CDR3 protein: ASSWGTRDEQF
V gene: TRBV28; J gene: TRBJ2-7; CDR3 protein: ASSSRQVGSYEQY
V gene: TRBV27; J gene: TRBJ2-1; CDR3 protein: ASSLVGDYYNEQF
V gene: TRBV15; J gene: TRBJ1-1; CDR3 protein: ATSRGGTEAF
V gene: TRBV19; J gene: TRBJ1-6; CDR3 protein: ASSIKISSPLH
V gene: TRBV7-6; J gene: TRBJ2-1; CDR3 protein: ASSFWSSSSYNEQF
V gene: TRBV6-1; J gene: TRBJ1-2; CDR3 protein: ASSDVVTNYGYT
V gene: TRBV5-6; J gene: TRBJ2-5; CDR3 protein: ASSLLGSQGPETQY
V gene: TRBV7-2; J gene: TRBJ2-1; CDR3 protein: ASSPRDYSSYNEQF
V gene: TRBV28; J gene: TRBJ2-7; CDR3 protein: ASSSPGQAKN
V gene: TRBV5-6; J gene: TRBJ2-3; CDR3 protein: ASSLDQRDTQY
V gene: TRBV2; J gene: TRBJ1-1; CDR3 protein: ASFGWGNTEAF
V gene: TRBV28; J gene: TRBJ2-7; CDR3 protein: ASRLSGTSYEQY
V gene: TRBV6-1; J gene: TRBJ2-2; CDR3 protein: ASSVRTANTGELF
V gene: TRBV10-1; J gene: TRBJ2-3; CDR3 protein: ASSGTSGRTDTQY
V gene: TRBV5-8; J gene: TRBJ2-7; CDR3 protein: ASSFSPRVSYEQY
V gene: TRBV5-1; J gene: TRBJ2-7; CDR3 protein: ASSLWVGGSYEQY